This TCR beta chain was sequenced in a study of blood T cell repertoires in COVID-19. Whole-study context: Material from acute and convalescent COVID-19 was sourced from the United States, Italy and Spain. PBMCs, B-cell-depleted T cells, or T cells were the source of the cDNA or gDNA that made up the material.

In the source study's methods: Reference gene primers were amplified, and this amplification served to estimate nucleated cell counts. TCRdb's table, derived via immunoSEQ multiplex PCR, lists solely in-frame clones and lacks some. V, J and clone size reflect that table, while D and trimming were determined from the DNA. Here the sample spans about 300,000 clones, 70% to 90% being singletons. The V end was cut by 4 bases, the J end by 8 bases, with 8 bases between. This CDR3 contains 11 residues. Germline V CDR1 and CDR2: MNHNY, SVGAGI (reference sequence). The chain couples TRBV6-6 to TRBJ1-2; perhaps TRBD1 as D (6 bases). Sequencing input: peripheral blood. The receptor was derived from a woman between 25 and 40 years old who had recovered from COVID-19. CDR3 DNA: TGTGCCAGCAGTTTAGGGGGAGGCTACACCTTC. Its protein is CASSLGGGYTF.